A single sample gave rise to the 24 T cell receptor beta chains below, sequenced in a study of shared clonotypes between healthy human individuals. Terminally differentiated effector memory CD45RA+ cells were excluded from the naive CD8 cells, which were CD45RO-negative and positively selected for CCR7. The data were produced by immunoSEQ multiplex PCR, yet TCRdb's version contains in-frame clones alone and is incomplete. There are millions of clones in the sample; around 96% occur only once, and roughly 1% lies in the top ten. Sample: naive CD8+ T cells sorted from blood. These receptors all come from a man younger than 35 in good health.

The V gene is TRBV7-9, the J gene TRBJ2-6, with D maybe TRBD1 (6 bases). With 5 bases removed from V and 2 bases from J, the gap between germline ends came to 16 bases. Germline loops: CDR1 SEHNR, CDR2 FQNEAQ (reference sequence). This CDR3 spans 17 amino acids. CDR3 sequence (DNA): TGTGCCAGCAGCCTACCACAGGGCGTACCTGGGGCCAACGTCCTGACTTTC. This codes for CASSLPQGVPGANVLTF.

CDR3 nucleotide sequence: TGTGCCAGCAGTTTAGGTAGAGGGGCAGGGGGTAGCCACGAGCAGTACTTC. This sequence encodes CASSLGRGAGGSHEQYF. This sequence joins TRBV27 and TRBJ2-7, with TRBD1 matching 7 bases. Unmatched junction bases numbered 15, after V lost 2 bases and J lost 5 bases. The V gene's germline CDR1 is MNHEY and CDR2 SMNVEV (reference sequence). The CDR3 consists of 17 residues.

This clone showed up just once. V and J are TRBV30 and TRBJ1-5; TRBD1 aligns across 9 bases. The CDR3 has 13 residues. Per germline, CDR1 GTSNPN and CDR2 SVGIG (reference sequence). V trimming: 5 bases; J trimming: 4 bases; junction bases outside the gene matches: 3. As DNA, the CDR3 is TGTGCCTGGGGGGACAGGGAGAATCAGCCCCAGCATTTT. This encodes CAWGDRENQPQHF. Full variable domain (missing parts from reference TRBV30 and TRBJ1-5): SQTIHQWPATLVQPVGSPLSLECTVEGTSNPNLYWYRQAAGRGLQLLFYSVGIGQISSEVPQNLSASRPQDRQFILSSKKLLLSDSGFYLCAWGDRENQPQHFGDGTRLSIL.

With respect to this clone: Other DNA sequences of this sample code for an identical CDR3. The gene calls are TRBV30 and TRBJ2-7; 9 bases line up with TRBD1. The germline V gene encodes CDR1 GTSNPN and CDR2 SVGIG (reference sequence). This CDR3 contains 13 residues. V was clipped by 0 bases and J by 5 bases; unmatched bases: 2. In nucleotides, the CDR3 is TGTGCCTGGAGTGTACAGGGGGCAAACGAGCAGTACTTC. Encoded protein: CAWSVQGANEQYF.

This chain connects TRBV28 to TRBJ1-2; no clear D. The CDR3 contains 15 residues. CDR1 MDHEN and CDR2 SYDVKM come from the germline V gene. V was trimmed by 4 bases and J by 5 bases, leaving 17 bases between them. CDR3 sequence: CASSSLPHGMYGYTF. The CDR3 bases are TGTGCCAGCAGTTCTCTCCCCCACGGAATGTATGGCTACACCTTC.

The chain couples TRBV30 to TRBJ2-7; 10 bases are a match to TRBD1. Germline assignment: CDR1 GTSNPN and CDR2 SVGIG (reference sequence). This CDR3 contains 13 residues. The ends lost 4 bases at V and 5 bases at J; junction bases unmatched: 5. CDR3 sequence (DNA): TGTGCCTGGACGTGGGACAGGGGCGACGAGCAGTACTTC. Its protein product is CAWTWDRGDEQYF. Based on the CDR3 plus reference TRBV30 and TRBJ2-7, the full variable domain is SQTIHQWPATLVQPVGSPLSLECTVEGTSNPNLYWYRQAAGRGLQLLFYSVGIGQISSEVPQNLSASRPQDRQFILSSKKLLLSDSGFYLCAWTWDRGDEQYFGPGTRLTVT.

The V call is TRBV7-2, the J call TRBJ1-6; D is ambiguous. The germline gives CDR1 SGHTA, CDR2 FQGNSA. This CDR3 is built from 19 residues. The ends were cut back, 5 bases at V and 0 bases at J, with 20 bases in the middle. DNA for the CDR3: TGTGCCAGCAGCCCCGACTCCCGACGGGAGAGCTCCTATAATTCACCCCTCCACTTT. Its protein product is CASSPDSRRESSYNSPLHF.

J is TRBJ2-7 and V is TRBV6-5; 7 nucleotides agree with TRBD1. Losses at the gene ends were 5 bases for V and 4 bases for J; bases not matched to a gene: 11. This CDR3 region has 15 residues. Germline assignment: CDR1 MNHEY and CDR2 SVGAGI. CDR3 bases: TGTGCCAGCAGTCCCCTGACTGGGACAGCTTACGAGCAGTACTTC. The encoded protein is CASSPLTGTAYEQYF.

This chain links TRBV19 with TRBJ1-1, with D possibly matching TRBD1 (6 bases). The CDR3 extends over 15 amino acids. Trimming pared 2 bases from V and 5 bases from J, leaving 15 bases between. CDR1 is LNHDA, CDR2 SQIVND, per germline (reference sequence). The CDR3 loop is CASSISGYGTTEAFF. DNA of the CDR3: TGTGCCAGTAGTATATCGGGGTACGGGACAACTGAAGCTTTCTTT.

This chain joins TRBV10-2 and TRBJ2-7; D not certain. Deletions cut 3 bases from V and 4 bases from J, with 13 bases between. From germline, CDR1 is WSHSY and CDR2 SAAADI. This CDR3 is 14 amino acids long. The CDR3 sequence is CASSEVGSPYEQYF. The CDR3 region has the DNA TGCGCCAGCAGTGAAGTGGGTTCTCCTTACGAGCAGTACTTC.

The CDR3 coding sequence is TGTGCCAGCAGTGGGCTAGCTTTTACCTACAATGAGCAGTTCTTC. This translates into CASSGLAFTYNEQFF. The chain is built from TRBV6-1 and TRBJ2-1, with D possibly being TRBD2 (5 bases). Trimming stripped 4 bases from V and 2 bases from J, with 12 bases between. Germline CDR1 is MNHNS and CDR2 is SASEGT. The length of the CDR3 is 15 residues.

The genes are TRBV5-1 and TRBJ1-2; D is undetermined. Trimming pared 2 bases from V and 7 bases from J, leaving 9 bases between. This CDR3 spans 12 amino acids. Germline lookup yields CDR1 SGHRS and CDR2 YFSETQ. The CDR3 sequence is CASSFSQSGYTF. The CDR3 nucleotides are TGCGCCAGCAGCTTCTCACAGAGTGGCTACACCTTC.

This chain links TRBV4-3 with TRBJ2-2; 8 bases fit TRBD2. Trimming removed 3 bases from V and 0 bases from J; junction bases left unmatched: 9. Per the germline V gene, CDR1 is LGHNA and CDR2 is YSLEER. CDR3 length: 18 residues. Here the CDR3 DNA reads TGCGCCAGCAGCCATCCAACCCTAGCGGGCGCGAACACCGGGGAGCTGTTTTTT. This translates into CASSHPTLAGANTGELFF.

V gene TRBV10-2 combines with J gene TRBJ2-7; 10 bases map to TRBD2. This CDR3 has 17 residues. V shed 5 bases and J 0 bases; nucleotides not matched to a gene: 10. Germline V lookup: CDR1 WSHSY, CDR2 SAAADI. The CDR3 DNA reads TGCGCCAGCAGTCCCGGGGAACTAGCGGGGATCTCCTACGAGCAGTACTTC. This translates into CASSPGELAGISYEQYF.

The rearrangement uses TRBV14 and TRBJ2-7; no firm D call. From germline, CDR1 is SGHDN and CDR2 FVKESK. The CDR3 is made up of 14 amino acids. Trimming removed 6 bases from V and 2 bases from J, with 14 bases in between. The CDR3 loop is CASSLTNPTYEQYF. In DNA form, the CDR3 reads TGTGCCAGCAGTCTCACAAACCCCACCTACGAGCAGTACTTC.

Concerning this clone itself: A much larger clone lies a single base off, so this may be a read error. Additional DNA sequences in this sample encode the identical CDR3. The V call is TRBV7-9, the J call TRBJ2-3; the D is unclear. Germline values: CDR1 SEHNR, CDR2 FQNEAQ (reference sequence). This CDR3 has 12 amino acids. V was pared by 1 base and J by 3 bases, with 2 bases between. The CDR3 DNA follows: TGTGCCAGCAGCTTAGGGACAGATACGCAGTATTTT. Its protein product is CASSLGTDTQYF.

The chain uses TRBV6-1 and TRBJ1-5; D is perhaps TRBD1 (6 bases). Trimming stripped 1 base from V and 7 bases from J, with 11 bases between. Germline V CDR1 and CDR2: MNHNS, SASEGT. This CDR3 spans 14 amino acids. CDR3 sequence: CASSEGGAWQPQHF. CDR3 bases: TGTGCCAGCAGTGAAGGGGGGGCATGGCAGCCCCAGCATTTT.

This clone occurred a few times. The same CDR3 also results from other DNA sequences found in this sample. The chain links TRBV30 to TRBJ1-1; the D is unclear. The ends were cut back, 0 bases at V and 7 bases at J, with 6 bases in the middle. The germline gives CDR1 GTSNPN, CDR2 SVGIG (reference sequence). The CDR3 totals 11 residues. CDR3 protein: CAWSVSREAFF. DNA of the CDR3: TGTGCCTGGAGTGTAAGCCGTGAAGCTTTCTTT.

This chain links TRBV4-1 with TRBJ1-2; TRBD1 is a possible D gene (6 bases). The CDR3 is 15 residues long. V gave up 4 bases and J gave up 7 bases, with 19 bases separating them. Per the germline V gene, CDR1 is MGHRA and CDR2 is YSYEKL. In DNA, the CDR3 is TGCGCCAGCAGCCCAGGCGAGGGGACATATCTTGGCTACACCTTC. It encodes CASSPGEGTYLGYTF.

The chain employs TRBV5-1 and TRBJ2-7; D unclear. Germline V gene data show CDR1 as SGHRS and CDR2 as YFSETQ. V was shortened by 4 bases and J by 0 bases, with 11 bases between the two germline ends. The CDR3 runs to 14 residues. CDR3 amino acids: CASSLKSGSYEQYF. The DNA of the CDR3 is TGCGCCAGCAGCCTCAAGTCCGGCTCCTACGAGCAGTACTTC.

This clone has just one count. V is TRBV5-4 and J is TRBJ2-7; no clear D gene. The CDR3 has 15 residues. The germline gives CDR1 SGHNT, CDR2 YYREEE (reference sequence). With 6 bases removed from V and 4 bases from J, the gap between germline ends came to 20 bases. CDR3 DNA: TGTGCCAGCACGCCGAGCTTGGCAGCAACATACGAGCAGTACTTC. Its protein is CASTPSLAATYEQYF.

The chain is built from TRBV29-1 and TRBJ2-7, with TRBD2 matching over 10 bases. Losses at the gene ends were 4 bases for V and 3 bases for J; bases not matched to a gene: 6. From germline, CDR1 is SQVTM and CDR2 ANQGSEA. The CDR3 runs to 14 residues. The CDR3 here is CSVAAGGPHYEQYF. For the CDR3, the DNA is TGCAGCGTTGCAGCGGGAGGGCCCCACTACGAGCAGTACTTC.

The rearrangement uses TRBV4-3 and TRBJ2-3; D is undetermined. Germline-derived CDR1 and CDR2 are LGHNA and YSLEER. The CDR3 has 15 residues. Trimming removed 1 base from V and 4 bases from J, with 12 bases in between. For the CDR3, the DNA is TGCGCCAGCAGCCAAGCGTCCGAGGCGCCAGATACGCAGTATTTT. This codes for CASSQASEAPDTQYF.

The chain combines TRBV25-1 with TRBJ2-7; 7 bases align to TRBD2. The trim removed 2 bases at V and 7 bases at J, leaving 14 bases unmatched. The germline V gene encodes CDR1 MGHDK and CDR2 SYGVNS. This CDR3 spans 16 amino acids. Here the CDR3 reads CASSEIISGPREEQYF. Written as DNA, the CDR3 is TGTGCCAGCAGTGAAATTATTAGCGGGCCGAGGGAGGAGCAGTACTTC.